The rows below give T cell receptor beta chains drawn from one sample of a study of blood T cell repertoires in COVID-19. Only in-frame clones appear in the TCRdb table, and some are missing; sequencing was by immunoSEQ multiplex PCR. Altogether about 310,000 clones are present, around 87% being singletons, with the ten largest covering around 7.8%. The sequenced sample consisted of peripheral blood. The receptors shown here come from a woman aged 45-59 years who had recovered from COVID-19. The CDR3 runs from the conserved cysteine through the conserved F or W. D genes are given only for firm matches. The size field is filled for only some rows; it gives once, few, many or a size class.

V gene	D gene	J gene	clone size	CDR3 DNA	CDR3 protein
TRBV5-8	NA	TRBJ1-1	once	TGTGCCAGCAGCATTGGGGCGGTTAGCACTGAAGCTTTCTTT	CASSIGAVSTEAFF
TRBV6-2/TRBV6-3	TRBD1	TRBJ2-7	NA	TGTGCCAGCAGTCCCCTGGGACAGGGCACCTACGAGCAGTACTTC	CASSPLGQGTYEQYF
TRBV7-2	NA	TRBJ2-5	NA	TGTGCCAGCAGCACCCCCGAGCTAGGGGACTGGACCCAGTACTTC	CASSTPELGDWTQYF
TRBV30	TRBD2	TRBJ2-4	NA	TGTGCCTGGGCCACGGGGGGGCATAACATTCAGTACTTC	CAWATGGHNIQYF
TRBV6-2/TRBV6-3	NA	TRBJ2-1	NA	TGTGCCAGCAGTTACTCGAGGAGGGGGCTTCTCTCCTACAATGAGCAGTTCTTC	CASSYSRRGLLSYNEQFF
TRBV7-2	NA	TRBJ1-1	NA	TGTGCCAGCAGCCGCGGACAGATGAACACTGAAGCTTTCTTT	CASSRGQMNTEAFF
TRBV11-2	NA	TRBJ2-4	NA	TGTGCCAGCAGCCCCGGGACCGGGGGCATTCAGTACTTC	CASSPGTGGIQYF
TRBV2	NA	TRBJ2-5	NA	TGTGCCAGCAGTGAAGAGGGGGACAACCAGACCCAGTACTTC	CASSEEGDNQTQYF
TRBV27	NA	TRBJ1-2	NA	TGTGCCAGCAGTTTATCAGGGGTTGGCTACACCTTC	CASSLSGVGYTF
TRBV6-5	NA	TRBJ1-2	NA	TGTGCCAGCAGACGAACAGGGTATGATGGCTACACCTTC	CASRRTGYDGYTF
TRBV19	TRBD1	TRBJ1-1	few	TGTGCCAGTAGTATTTGGGACAGGTCGAACACTGAAGCTTTCTTT	CASSIWDRSNTEAFF
TRBV7-2	NA	TRBJ2-1	NA	TGTGCCAGCAGCTTTAGCTCCTACAATGAGCAGTTCTTC	CASSFSSYNEQFF
TRBV10-1	NA	TRBJ1-3	NA	TGCGCCAGCCTAGAGAGCCCGGGGGTTGATGGAAACACCATATATTTT	CASLESPGVDGNTIYF
TRBV12-3/TRBV12-4	NA	TRBJ2-7	NA	TGTGCCAGCAGTTTAATAGAGGTCCACGAGCAGTACTTC	CASSLIEVHEQYF
TRBV24-1	TRBD1	TRBJ2-1	NA	TGTGCCACCAGAGGACAGGGGGCGGTAGAGCAGTTCTTC	CATRGQGAVEQFF
TRBV28	NA	TRBJ2-7	NA	TGTGCCAGCCCCCCCCGAGACAGCCAGTCCCTTTTCCACGAGCAGTACTTC	CASPPRDSQSLFHEQYF
TRBV11-2	NA	TRBJ2-5	NA	TGTGCCAGCAGCTTCCCCTCAGGACTGAGCATAGAGACCCAGTACTTC	CASSFPSGLSIETQYF
TRBV10-3	NA	TRBJ1-2	NA	TGTGCCATTTACTCCTCAGGGATTAGCTATGGCTACACCTTC	CAIYSSGISYGYTF
TRBV5-6	NA	TRBJ1-1	NA	TGTGCCAGCAGCCCCGCCGGGTCCATCACTGAAGCTTTCTTT	CASSPAGSITEAFF
TRBV6-5	TRBD1	TRBJ2-5	NA	TGTGCCAGCAACCCCTCGACAGGGTTGGAGACCCAGTACTTC	CASNPSTGLETQYF
TRBV7-9	NA	TRBJ1-1	NA	TGTGCCAGCAGCCAAACCCCAGGGAGGACTGAAGCTTTCTTT	CASSQTPGRTEAFF
TRBV28	TRBD2	TRBJ2-1	NA	TGTGCCAGCAGTTCTACAACCTCGGGACTAGCGGACTTTTTTTCCTACAATGAGCAGTTCTTC	CASSSTTSGLADFFSYNEQFF
TRBV19	TRBD1	TRBJ1-1	once	TGTGCCAGTAGTACGAGACAGGGAGTGAGTGAAGCTTTCTTT	CASSTRQGVSEAFF
TRBV21-1	NA	TRBJ1-1	NA	TGTGCCAGCAACAAACAGGGGAGGGCTGAAGCTTTCTTT	CASNKQGRAEAFF
TRBV10-3	NA	TRBJ1-2	NA	TGTGCCATCAGTGACTCGGGGAACTATGGCTACACCTTC	CAISDSGNYGYTF
TRBV7-2	TRBD1	TRBJ1-2	NA	TGTGCCAGCAGCTTAGACAGGGGGCGCGTCTATGGCTACACCTTC	CASSLDRGRVYGYTF
TRBV7-9	NA	TRBJ1-2	NA	TGTGCCAGCAGCTACCCAGACAAGTCCTATGGCTACACCTTC	CASSYPDKSYGYTF
TRBV9	NA	TRBJ1-5	NA	TGTGCCAGCAGCCCAAGCCCAGGGCTAGAGCAGCCCCAGCATTTT	CASSPSPGLEQPQHF
TRBV6-5	TRBD1	TRBJ1-2	NA	TGTGCCAGCAGTCTAAGGGGGCTGGATGGCTACACCTTC	CASSLRGLDGYTF
TRBV7-3	TRBD2	TRBJ2-7	NA	TGTGCCAGCAGCCCCGAGAGCGGGAGAAGCTACGAGCAGTACTTC	CASSPESGRSYEQYF
TRBV6-2/TRBV6-3	NA	TRBJ2-7	NA	TGTGCCAGCAGTTTCGGACTAGGGGGCTACGAGCAGTACTTC	CASSFGLGGYEQYF
TRBV5-4	TRBD1	TRBJ1-3	NA	TGTGCCAGCAGAAGGACAGGGGACGACACCATATATTTT	CASRRTGDDTIYF
TRBV28	NA	TRBJ2-7	NA	TGTGCCAGCAGTTCGGGATTCTCTCGGGAGGAGCAGTACTTC	CASSSGFSREEQYF
TRBV7-9	TRBD1	TRBJ2-6	NA	TGTGCCAGCAGCTTAGCTGGGGGGACAGGGGGCTCTGGGGCCAACGTCCTGACTTTC	CASSLAGGTGGSGANVLTF
TRBV5-1	TRBD2	TRBJ2-2	NA	TGCGCCAGCAGCACTAGCGGGGCCGGGGAGCTGTTTTTT	CASSTSGAGELFF
TRBV6-5	NA	TRBJ1-1	NA	TGTGCCAGCAGGAGGGGGATGAACACTGAAGCTTTCTTT	CASRRGMNTEAFF
TRBV5-8	NA	TRBJ2-1	once	TGTGCCAGCAGCTTGGCCAGGGCGAGCTCCTACAATGAGCAGTTCTTC	CASSLARASSYNEQFF
TRBV18	NA	TRBJ2-3	NA	TGTGCCAGCTCACCACCCCTCCTTGGACTAGGCAGGGGTACGCAGTATTTT	CASSPPLLGLGRGTQYF
TRBV5-6	TRBD2	TRBJ2-5	NA	TGTGCCAGCAGCTTGGGCGCGGGGGGCGGAGGGACCCAGTACTTC	CASSLGAGGGGTQYF
TRBV6-1	TRBD1	TRBJ2-7	NA	TGTGCCAGCAGTAGGACAGGGGCCTACGAGCAGTACTTC	CASSRTGAYEQYF
TRBV9	NA	TRBJ2-5	NA	TGTGCCAGCAGCGCCTTGGGAGGTCTCGGCGAGACCCAGTACTTC	CASSALGGLGETQYF
TRBV24-1	TRBD1	TRBJ1-2	NA	TGTGCCACCAGTGAATCCGGGACAGGGTTTGGCTACACCTTC	CATSESGTGFGYTF
TRBV25-1	TRBD2	TRBJ2-3	NA	TGTGCCAGCAGTGAATTAGGCAGGGAGGGGAGGGATACGCAGTATTTT	CASSELGREGRDTQYF
TRBV30	NA	TRBJ2-3	NA	TGTGCCTGGATGTATTGGGAGGCAGATACGCAGTATTTT	CAWMYWEADTQYF
TRBV28	TRBD1	TRBJ1-1	NA	TGTGCCAGCAGTTTAGTGTCAGGGGGCTTACGGTACACTGAAGCTTTCTTT	CASSLVSGGLRYTEAFF
TRBV7-3	TRBD2	TRBJ2-1	once	TGTGCCAGCAGCCCAGGTCCGGGAGGGAACAATGAGCAGTTCTTC	CASSPGPGGNNEQFF
TRBV5-4	NA	TRBJ2-7	NA	TGTGCCAGCAGCTTGTCGGCAGGGTTTTCTGACGAGCAGTACTTC	CASSLSAGFSDEQYF
TRBV2	NA	TRBJ1-6	NA	TGTGCCAGCAGTGAGGACTGGAATTCACCCCTCCACTTT	CASSEDWNSPLHF
TRBV6-5	NA	TRBJ2-1	NA	TGTGCCAGCAGTATTGGTCGGAGCTCCTACAATGAGCAGTTCTTC	CASSIGRSSYNEQFF
TRBV5-8	TRBD1	TRBJ1-1	NA	TGTGCCAGCAGCGCAAAGTACAGGGGGCGGAGTACTGAAGCTTTCTTT	CASSAKYRGRSTEAFF
TRBV7-2	TRBD2	TRBJ2-3	NA	TGTGCCAGCAGCTTATCCAGCGGGACCACAGATACGCAGTATTTT	CASSLSSGTTDTQYF
TRBV11-2	NA	TRBJ1-5	NA	TGTGCCAGCAGCTTAGGGTGGAGGCAGCCCCAGCATTTT	CASSLGWRQPQHF
TRBV19	TRBD1	TRBJ2-1	NA	TGTGCCAGTAGTGCGGGACAGGAACCTCCCTACAATGAGCAGTTCTTC	CASSAGQEPPYNEQFF
TRBV28	NA	TRBJ1-5	NA	TGTGCCAGCAGTTTTAGTGGGGGCGCGTATCAGCCCCAGCATTTT	CASSFSGGAYQPQHF